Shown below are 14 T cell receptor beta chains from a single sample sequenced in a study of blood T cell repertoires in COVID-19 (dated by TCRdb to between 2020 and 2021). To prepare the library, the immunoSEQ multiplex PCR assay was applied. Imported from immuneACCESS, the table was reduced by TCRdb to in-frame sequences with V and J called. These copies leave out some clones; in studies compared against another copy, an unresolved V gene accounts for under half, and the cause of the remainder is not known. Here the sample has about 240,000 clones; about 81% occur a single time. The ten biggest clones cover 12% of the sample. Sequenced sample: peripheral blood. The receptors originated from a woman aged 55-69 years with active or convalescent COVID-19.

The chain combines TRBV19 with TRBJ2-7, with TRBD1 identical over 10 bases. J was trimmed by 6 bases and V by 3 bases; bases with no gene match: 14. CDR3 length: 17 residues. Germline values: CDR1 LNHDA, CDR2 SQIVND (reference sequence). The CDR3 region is CASSMTGGYRPISEQYF. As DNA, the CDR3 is TGTGCCAGTAGTATGACAGGGGGCTATCGTCCTATAAGCGAGCAGTACTTC. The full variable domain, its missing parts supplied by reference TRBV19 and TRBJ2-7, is DGGITQSPKYLFRKEGQNVTLSCEQNLNHDAMYWYRQDPGQGLRLIYYSQIVNDFQKGDIAEGYSVSREKKESFPLTVTSAQKNPTAFYLCASSMTGGYRPISEQYFGPGTRLTVT.

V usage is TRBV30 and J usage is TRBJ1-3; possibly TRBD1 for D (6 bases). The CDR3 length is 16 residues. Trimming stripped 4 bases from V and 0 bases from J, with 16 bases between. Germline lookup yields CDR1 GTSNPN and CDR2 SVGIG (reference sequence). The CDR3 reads CAWTDPRGPSGNTIYF. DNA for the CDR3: TGTGCCTGGACGGACCCCAGGGGCCCCTCTGGAAACACCATATATTTT. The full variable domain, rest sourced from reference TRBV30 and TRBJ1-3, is SQTIHQWPATLVQPVGSPLSLECTVEGTSNPNLYWYRQAAGRGLQLLFYSVGIGQISSEVPQNLSASRPQDRQFILSSKKLLLSDSGFYLCAWTDPRGPSGNTIYFGEGSWLTVV.

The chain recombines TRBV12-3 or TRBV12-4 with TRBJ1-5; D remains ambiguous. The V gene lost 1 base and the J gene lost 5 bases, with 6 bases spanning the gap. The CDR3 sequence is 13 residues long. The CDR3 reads CASSLVADQPQHF. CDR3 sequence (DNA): TGTGCCAGCAGTTTAGTGGCAGATCAGCCCCAGCATTTT.

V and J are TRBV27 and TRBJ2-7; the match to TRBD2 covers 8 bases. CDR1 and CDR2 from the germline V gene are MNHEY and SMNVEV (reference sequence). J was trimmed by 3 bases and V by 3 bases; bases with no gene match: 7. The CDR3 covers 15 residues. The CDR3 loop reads CASSLSPGGYYEQYF. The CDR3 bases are TGTGCCAGCAGTTTGTCCCCGGGGGGGTACTACGAGCAGTACTTC.

The chain's CDR3 is CASSESEYQPQHF. The CDR3 DNA reads TGTGCCAGCAGTGAGAGCGAGTACCAGCCCCAGCATTTT. The chain couples TRBV2 to TRBJ1-5; D gene ambiguous. Germline loops: CDR1 SNHLY, CDR2 FYNNEI. The CDR3 has 13 residues. The V end lost 3 bases, the J end lost 7 bases, and 10 bases lay between the germline ends.

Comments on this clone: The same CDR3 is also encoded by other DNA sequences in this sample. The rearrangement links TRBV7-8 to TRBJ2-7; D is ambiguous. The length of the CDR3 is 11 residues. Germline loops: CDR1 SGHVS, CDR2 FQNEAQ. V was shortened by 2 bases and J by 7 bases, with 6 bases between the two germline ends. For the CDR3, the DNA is TGTGCCAGCAGCTTATCCGGGGAGCAGTACTTC. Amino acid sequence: CASSLSGEQYF.

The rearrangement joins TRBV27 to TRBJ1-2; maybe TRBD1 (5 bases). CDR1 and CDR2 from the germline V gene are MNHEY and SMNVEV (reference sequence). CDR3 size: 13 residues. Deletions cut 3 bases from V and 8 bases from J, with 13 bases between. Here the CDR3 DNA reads TGTGCCAGCAGTTTTGGGGCAGGGCAAGGCTACACCTTC. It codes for CASSFGAGQGYTF.

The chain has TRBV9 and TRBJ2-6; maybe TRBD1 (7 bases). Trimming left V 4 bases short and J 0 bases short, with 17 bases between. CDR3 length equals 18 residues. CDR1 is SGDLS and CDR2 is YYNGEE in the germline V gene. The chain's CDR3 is CASSKGGGLSSGANVLTF. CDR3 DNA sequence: TGTGCCAGCAGCAAAGGAGGGGGCCTTTCCTCTGGGGCCAACGTCCTGACTTTC.

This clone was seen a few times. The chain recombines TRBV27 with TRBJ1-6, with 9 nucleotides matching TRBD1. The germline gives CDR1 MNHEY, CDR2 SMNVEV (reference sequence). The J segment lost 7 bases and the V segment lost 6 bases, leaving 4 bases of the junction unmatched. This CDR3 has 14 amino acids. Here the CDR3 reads CASRMTGGNSPLHF. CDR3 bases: TGTGCCAGCAGAATGACAGGGGGAAATTCACCCCTCCACTTT.

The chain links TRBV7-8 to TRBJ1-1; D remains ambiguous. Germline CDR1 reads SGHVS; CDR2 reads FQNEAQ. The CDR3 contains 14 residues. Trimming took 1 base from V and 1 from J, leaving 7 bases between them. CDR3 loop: CASSLGRGNTEAFF. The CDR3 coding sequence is TGTGCCAGCAGCTTAGGTCGGGGGAACACTGAAGCTTTCTTT.

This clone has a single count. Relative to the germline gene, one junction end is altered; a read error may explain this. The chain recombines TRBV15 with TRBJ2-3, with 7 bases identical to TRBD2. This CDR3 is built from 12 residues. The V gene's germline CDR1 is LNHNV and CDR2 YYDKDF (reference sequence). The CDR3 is CATSGTGLVALF. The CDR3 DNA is TGTGCCACCAGCGGCACAGGACTAGTTGCGCTTTTT.

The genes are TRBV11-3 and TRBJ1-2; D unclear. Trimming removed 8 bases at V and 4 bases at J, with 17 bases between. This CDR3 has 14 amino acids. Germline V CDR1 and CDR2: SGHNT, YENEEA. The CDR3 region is CASAHGGPGYGYTF. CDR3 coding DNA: TGTGCCAGCGCCCACGGCGGGCCCGGCTATGGCTACACCTTC.

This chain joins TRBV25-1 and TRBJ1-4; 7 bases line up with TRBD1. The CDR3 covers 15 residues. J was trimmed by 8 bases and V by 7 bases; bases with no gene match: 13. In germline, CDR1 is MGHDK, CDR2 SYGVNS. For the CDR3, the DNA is TGTGCCAGCAATCAAGGACAGGCCCTGGTCGAAAAACTGTTTTTT. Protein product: CASNQGQALVEKLFF.

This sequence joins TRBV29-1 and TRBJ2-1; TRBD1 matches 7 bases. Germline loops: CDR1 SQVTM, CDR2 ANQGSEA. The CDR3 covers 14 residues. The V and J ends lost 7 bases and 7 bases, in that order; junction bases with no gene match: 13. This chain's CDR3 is CSAQRETGFNEQFF. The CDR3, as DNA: TGCAGCGCCCAGAGAGAGACAGGGTTTAATGAGCAGTTCTTC.